The 10 T cell receptor beta chains below were found in one sample sequenced in a study of long-term antiretroviral therapy in people with HIV. Researchers report immunoSEQ v3.0 was run at survey level. TCRdb keeps only in-frame clones here, not all; method: immunoSEQ multiplex PCR. This sample has some 28,000 clones, with 75% to 90% found just once. Sequencing used unsorted PBMCs, obtained 2.7 to 2.9 years after starting antiretroviral therapy. The receptors here all came from a man aged 25-45 years with HIV.

The CDR3 sequence is CASSKTRLSPLHF. CDR3 DNA sequence: TGTGCCAGTAGTAAAACTAGATTATCACCCCTCCACTTT. The V call is TRBV19, the J call TRBJ1-6; D not resolved. Trimming took off 4 bases at V and 10 bases at J, with 11 bases between the two ends. Per the germline V gene, CDR1 is LNHDA and CDR2 is SQIVND (reference sequence). CDR3 length equals 13 residues.

This clone appeared a few times. The chain uses TRBV10-3 and TRBJ1-1; D is ambiguous. CDR1 ENHRY and CDR2 SYGVKD come from the germline V gene. There are 13 residues in the CDR3. V lost 4 bases, J lost 1 base, and 7 bases lay in between. In DNA form, the CDR3 reads TGTGCCATCAGTGGGGGAGGGAACACTGAAGCTTTCTTT. Amino acid sequence: CAISGGGNTEAFF.

The chain links TRBV19 to TRBJ1-1, with D maybe TRBD1 (6 bases). The CDR3 sequence is 14 residues long. V shed 6 bases and J shed 1 base, with 12 bases lying between them. Germline V gene lookup returns CDR1 LNHDA and CDR2 SQIVND (reference sequence). The CDR3 sequence is CASRRTATNTEAFF. The CDR3 DNA reads TGTGCCAGTAGACGGACAGCCACGAACACTGAAGCTTTCTTT.

For the CDR3, the DNA is TGTGCCAGCAGTTACGTAAGGACAGGGGTGGACACTGAAGCTTTCTTT. This encodes CASSYVRTGVDTEAFF. The V gene is TRBV6-5, the J gene TRBJ1-1, with 9 bases matching TRBD1. Germline CDR1 MNHEY, CDR2 SVGAGI. J gave up 3 bases and V 2 bases, and 7 bases lay outside the gene matches. The CDR3 covers 16 residues.

The chain is built from TRBV14 and TRBJ2-7; D not certain. Germline CDR1 reads SGHDN; CDR2 reads FVKESK. This CDR3 contains 13 residues. Trimming removed 0 bases at V and 0 bases at J, with 3 bases between. CDR3 loop: CASSQDTSYEQYF. CDR3 nucleotide sequence: TGTGCCAGCAGCCAAGATACCTCCTACGAGCAGTACTTC.

The rearrangement links TRBV7-2 to TRBJ1-5; 8 bases line up with TRBD1. The CDR3 spans 14 residues. Trimming at V came to 5 bases and at J to 0 bases, leaving 0 bases not matched to a gene. CDR1 and CDR2 from the germline V gene are SGHTA and FQGNSA. The CDR3 DNA follows: TGTGCCAGCAGCGACAGGGGTAGCAATCAGCCCCAGCATTTT. Translated, it gives CASSDRGSNQPQHF.

The V gene is TRBV7-3, the J gene TRBJ1-6, with D tentatively TRBD1 (6 bases). The CDR3 is 19 residues long. The V end lost 8 bases, the J end lost 2 bases, and 25 bases lay between the germline ends. The germline V gene encodes CDR1 SGHTA and CDR2 FQGTGA. The DNA of the CDR3 is TGTGCCAGCCCCAATAAGTCCGAGTCCCACAGGGCCTATAATTCACCCCTCCACTTT. Translation: CASPNKSESHRAYNSPLHF.

This clone is judged medium-sized. This chain uses TRBV7-9 with TRBJ2-7; D is unclear. Looked up from germline, CDR1 is SEHNR and CDR2 is FQNEAQ (reference sequence). This CDR3 has 14 amino acids. Deletions cut 5 bases from V and 9 bases from J, with 20 bases between. The CDR3 DNA is TGTGCCAGCAGCCAACCCCCTCGTGGGGATCGGCAGTACTTC. Its protein is CASSQPPRGDRQYF.

V and J are TRBV14 and TRBJ2-3, with D unclear. Looked up from germline, CDR1 is SGHDN and CDR2 is FVKESK. V lost 1 base to trimming and J lost 0 bases, with 5 bases between them. The CDR3 totals 14 residues. This CDR3 reads CASSQVRSTDTQYF. The CDR3 DNA is TGTGCCAGCAGCCAAGTCCGCAGCACAGATACGCAGTATTTT. Based on the CDR3 plus reference TRBV14 and TRBJ2-3, the full variable domain is EAGVTQFPSHSVIEKGQTVTLRCDPISGHDNLYWYRRVMGKEIKFLLHFVKESKQDESGMPNNRFLAERTGGTYSTLKVQPAELEDSGVYFCASSQVRSTDTQYFGPGTRLTVL.

This chain joins TRBV19 and TRBJ1-5, with D perhaps TRBD1 (5 bases). Deletions cut 5 bases from V and 1 base from J, with 12 bases between. Germline V gene lookup returns CDR1 LNHDA and CDR2 SQIVND (reference sequence). The CDR3 is made up of 15 amino acids. CDR3 nucleotide sequence: TGTGCCAGTAGTGCTTCCCGGGACAGCAATCAGCCCCAGCATTTT. Translation: CASSASRDSNQPQHF.